This TCR beta chain was obtained from a study of cytomegalovirus exposure and HLA in healthy donors. Whole-study results and caveats: For cytomegalovirus status, the classifier reportedly gave diagnoses with high specificity and sensitivity.

Of note for this clone: The target antigen is unknown.

Data came from immunoSEQ multiplex PCR; TCRdb stores just in-frame clones and leaves some out. The sample includes about 56,000 clones, 93% of them seen just once. The donors were in the approximately 120-subject validation cohort; that cohort was separate from the roughly 700-subject first cohort. Between the trimmed V and J ends, which lost 5 bases and 5 bases, there was a span of 6 bases. The germline V gene encodes CDR1 MGHDK and CDR2 SYGVNS. This CDR3 is built from 11 residues. This clonotype was sampled from a woman aged 18-35 years in good health and CMV-seropositive. V gene TRBV25-1 combines with J gene TRBJ1-2, with no clear D. Input material: PBMCs. The CDR3 DNA follows: TGTGCCAGCAGTTTCGGTTATGGCTACACCTTC. As protein: CASSFGYGYTF.